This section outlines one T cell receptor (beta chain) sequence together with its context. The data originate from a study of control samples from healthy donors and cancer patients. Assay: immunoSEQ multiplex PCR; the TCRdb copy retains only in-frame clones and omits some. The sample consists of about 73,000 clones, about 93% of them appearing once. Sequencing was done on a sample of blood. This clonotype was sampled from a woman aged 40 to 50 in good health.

The CDR3 loop reads CASSLVFYEQYF. CDR3 coding DNA: TGTGCCAGCAGCTTAGTTTTCTACGAGCAGTACTTC. The V and J genes are TRBV7-2 and TRBJ2-7; D gene ambiguous. V was cut by 1 base and J by 3 bases, with 4 bases left in between. Germline V gene sequence: CDR1 SGHTA, CDR2 FQGNSA. This CDR3 comprises 12 residues.